One and the same sample provided the 4 T cell receptor beta chains below, sequenced in a study of beta chain features in type 1 diabetes. Whole-study results and caveats: Among patients with Type 1 diabetes, TCRB CDR3s were moderately but significantly shorter in every one of the four CD4+ subsets.

Antigens of these TCRs are unknown. cDNA synthesis used the whole RNA isolate, giving expressed TCRB sequences. Assay used: immunoSEQ multiplex PCR; TCRdb lists only in-frame clones, some missing. The table lists 25,000 to 30,000 clones, approximately 51% of them singletons. The sample consisted of Tregs from blood. All receptors derive from a woman under 30 with type 1 diabetes.

Within the sample, this clone is large. The DNA of the CDR3 is TGTGCCAGCAGTTGGACAGGGTCATATGAGCAGTTCTTC. Translated: CASSWTGSYEQFF. J is TRBJ2-1 and V is TRBV7-9, with 8 bases matching TRBD1. The length of the CDR3 is 13 residues. With V trimmed by 6 bases and J by 8 bases, 6 bases remained unmatched. Per the germline V gene, CDR1 is SEHNR and CDR2 is FQNEAQ (reference sequence). Full variable domain (outside the CDR3, taken from reference TRBV7-9 and TRBJ2-1): DTGVSQNPRHKITKRGQNVTFRCDPISEHNRLYWYRQTLGQGPEFLTYFQNEAQLEKSRLLSDRFSAERPKGSFSTLEIQRTEQGDSAMYLCASSWTGSYEQFFGPGTRLTVL.

The chain links TRBV29-1 to TRBJ1-5; D might be TRBD1 (5 bases). The CDR3 sequence is 12 residues long. Germline V gives CDR1 SQVTM, CDR2 ANQGSEA. With 4 bases removed from V and 3 bases from J, the gap between germline ends came to 7 bases. CDR3 in DNA: TGCAGCGTTGCGGGGGACAATCAGCCCCAGCATTTT. Translated: CSVAGDNQPQHF.

The CDR3 DNA reads TGCAGCGTTTGGGACACAGGACAAGGAAACACCATATATTTT. It encodes CSVWDTGQGNTIYF. The J gene is TRBJ1-3, the V gene TRBV29-1, with D perhaps TRBD1 (6 bases). The ends were cut back, 5 bases at V and 4 bases at J, with 15 bases in the middle. The CDR3 is 14 amino acids. Germline loops: CDR1 SQVTM, CDR2 ANQGSEA.

V is TRBV28 and J is TRBJ1-2; a possible D gene is TRBD1 (5 bases). The CDR3 covers 14 residues. Germline V gene lookup returns CDR1 MDHEN and CDR2 SYDVKM. Deletions cut 2 bases from V and 1 base from J, with 8 bases between. Written as DNA, the CDR3 is TGTGCCAGCAGTTTAGGGACTCTTAACTATGGCTACACCTTC. Residues: CASSLGTLNYGYTF.